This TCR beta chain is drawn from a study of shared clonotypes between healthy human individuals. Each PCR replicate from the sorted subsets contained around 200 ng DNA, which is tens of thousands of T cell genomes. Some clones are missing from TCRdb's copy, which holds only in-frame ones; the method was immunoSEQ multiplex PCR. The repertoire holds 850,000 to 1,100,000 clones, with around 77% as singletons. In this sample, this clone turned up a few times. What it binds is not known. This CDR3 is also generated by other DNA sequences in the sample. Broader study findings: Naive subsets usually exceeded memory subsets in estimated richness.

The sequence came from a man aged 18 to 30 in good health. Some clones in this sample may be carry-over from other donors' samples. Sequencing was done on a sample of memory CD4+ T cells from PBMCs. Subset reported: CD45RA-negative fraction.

CDR3: CASSLGRGSGNTIYF. CDR3 DNA: TGTGCCAGCAGCTTAGGAAGGGGGTCAGGAAACACCATATATTTT. The chain links TRBV7-2 to TRBJ1-3; a weak D match, TRBD1 (6 bases). Germline CDR1 is SGHTA and CDR2 is FQGNSA. V lost 1 base to trimming and J lost 4 bases, with 11 bases between them. The CDR3 has 15 amino acids.